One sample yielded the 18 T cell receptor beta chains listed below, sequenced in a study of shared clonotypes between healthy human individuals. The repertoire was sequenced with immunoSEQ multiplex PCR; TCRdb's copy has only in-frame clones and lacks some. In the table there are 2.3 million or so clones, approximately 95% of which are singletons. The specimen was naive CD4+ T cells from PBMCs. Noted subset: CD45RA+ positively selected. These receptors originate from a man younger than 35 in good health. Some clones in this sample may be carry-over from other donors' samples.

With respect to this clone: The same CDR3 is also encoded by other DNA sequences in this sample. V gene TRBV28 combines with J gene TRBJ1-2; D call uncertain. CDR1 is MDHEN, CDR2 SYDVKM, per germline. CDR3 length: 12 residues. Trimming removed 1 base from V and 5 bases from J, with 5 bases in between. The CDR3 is CASSLSEYGYTF. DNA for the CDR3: TGTGCCAGCAGTTTATCGGAGTATGGCTACACCTTC.

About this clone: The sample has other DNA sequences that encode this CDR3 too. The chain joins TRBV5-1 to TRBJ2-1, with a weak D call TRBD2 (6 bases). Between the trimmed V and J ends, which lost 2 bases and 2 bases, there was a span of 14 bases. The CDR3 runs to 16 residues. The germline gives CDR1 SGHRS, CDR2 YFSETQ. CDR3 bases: TGCGCCAGCAGCTTAGGGGCTAGCGCGACCTACAATGAGCAGTTCTTC. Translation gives CASSLGASATYNEQFF.

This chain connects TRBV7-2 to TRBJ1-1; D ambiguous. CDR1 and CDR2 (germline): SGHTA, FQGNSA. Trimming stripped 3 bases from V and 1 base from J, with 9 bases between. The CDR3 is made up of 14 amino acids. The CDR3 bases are TGTGCCAGCAGCTTGGATCCAGGGAACACTGAAGCTTTCTTT. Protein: CASSLDPGNTEAFF.

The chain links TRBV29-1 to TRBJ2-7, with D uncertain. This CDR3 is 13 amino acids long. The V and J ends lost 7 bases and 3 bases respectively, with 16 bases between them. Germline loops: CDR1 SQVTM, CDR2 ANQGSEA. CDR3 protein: CSAAAQADYEQYF. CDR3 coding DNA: TGCAGCGCCGCAGCCCAGGCCGACTACGAGCAGTACTTC.

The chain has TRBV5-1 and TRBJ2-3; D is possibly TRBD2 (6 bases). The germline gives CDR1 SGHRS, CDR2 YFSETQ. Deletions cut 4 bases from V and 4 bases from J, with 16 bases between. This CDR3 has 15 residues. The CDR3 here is CASSPGDGGSDTQYF. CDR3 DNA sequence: TGCGCCAGCAGCCCTGGGGACGGAGGGTCAGATACGCAGTATTTT.

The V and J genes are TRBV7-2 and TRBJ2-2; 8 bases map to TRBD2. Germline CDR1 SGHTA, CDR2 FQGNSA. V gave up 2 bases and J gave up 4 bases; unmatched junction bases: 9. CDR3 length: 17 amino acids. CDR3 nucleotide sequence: TGTGCCAGCAGCTTATTAAGGGTCGGGAGGGCCACCGGGGAGCTGTTTTTT. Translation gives CASSLLRVGRATGELFF.

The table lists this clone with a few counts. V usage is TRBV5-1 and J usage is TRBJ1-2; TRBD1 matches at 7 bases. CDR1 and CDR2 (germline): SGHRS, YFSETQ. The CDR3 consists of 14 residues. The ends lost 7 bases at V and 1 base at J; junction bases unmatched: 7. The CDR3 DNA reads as TGCGCCAGCCGGGGACAGATTATTAACTATGGCTACACCTTC. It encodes CASRGQIINYGYTF.

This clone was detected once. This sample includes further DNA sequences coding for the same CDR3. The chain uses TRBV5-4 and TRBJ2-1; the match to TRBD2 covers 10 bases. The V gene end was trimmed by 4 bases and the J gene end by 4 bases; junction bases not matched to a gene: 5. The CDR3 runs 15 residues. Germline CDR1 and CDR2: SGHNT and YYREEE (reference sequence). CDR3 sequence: CASSPTSGNYNEQFF. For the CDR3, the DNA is TGTGCCAGCAGCCCCACTAGCGGGAATTACAATGAGCAGTTCTTC.

The chain's CDR3 is CASSEPLGTNYGYTF. CDR3 coding DNA: TGTGCCAGCAGCGAGCCCTTAGGGACAAACTATGGCTACACCTTC. V usage is TRBV28 and J usage is TRBJ1-2; the D gene is possibly TRBD1 (6 bases). The CDR3 has 15 residues. Per germline, CDR1 MDHEN and CDR2 SYDVKM. V was pared by 6 bases and J by 2 bases, with 16 bases between.

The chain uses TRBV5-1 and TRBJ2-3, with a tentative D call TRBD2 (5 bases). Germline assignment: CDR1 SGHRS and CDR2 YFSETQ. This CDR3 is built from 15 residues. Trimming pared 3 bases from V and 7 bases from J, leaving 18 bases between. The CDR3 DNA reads TGCGCCAGCAGCTCGCCTCCGGACTTAGGGCATACGCAGTATTTT. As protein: CASSSPPDLGHTQYF.

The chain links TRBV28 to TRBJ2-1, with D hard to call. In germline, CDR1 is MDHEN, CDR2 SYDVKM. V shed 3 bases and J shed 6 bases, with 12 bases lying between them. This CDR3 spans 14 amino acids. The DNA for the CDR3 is TGTGCCAGCAGTTTTCTTGGGTCTAGCAATGAGCAGTTCTTC. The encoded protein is CASSFLGSSNEQFF.

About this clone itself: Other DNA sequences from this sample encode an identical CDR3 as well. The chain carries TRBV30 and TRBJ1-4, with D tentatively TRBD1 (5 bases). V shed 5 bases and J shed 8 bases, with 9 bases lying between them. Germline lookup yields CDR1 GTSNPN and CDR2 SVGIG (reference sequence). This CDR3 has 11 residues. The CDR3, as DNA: TGTGCCTGGTCTCGGGGGGAAAAACTGTTTTTT. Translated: CAWSRGEKLFF.

DNA of the CDR3: TGTGCCAGCATTAGGGACAGGGGAAGCGCAGATACGCAGTATTTT. It encodes CASIRDRGSADTQYF. The chain uses TRBV28 and TRBJ2-3; 10 bases map to TRBD1. The ends lost 7 bases at V and 4 bases at J; junction bases unmatched: 8. Germline loops: CDR1 MDHEN, CDR2 SYDVKM. The CDR3 has 15 residues.

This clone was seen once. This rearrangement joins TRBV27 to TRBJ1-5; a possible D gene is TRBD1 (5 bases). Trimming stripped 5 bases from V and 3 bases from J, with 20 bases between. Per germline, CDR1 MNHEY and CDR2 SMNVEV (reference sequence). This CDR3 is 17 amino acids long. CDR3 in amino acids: CASSISARGRYNQPQHF. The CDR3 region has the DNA TGTGCCAGCAGTATTTCCGCCCGGGGCAGGTACAATCAGCCCCAGCATTTT.

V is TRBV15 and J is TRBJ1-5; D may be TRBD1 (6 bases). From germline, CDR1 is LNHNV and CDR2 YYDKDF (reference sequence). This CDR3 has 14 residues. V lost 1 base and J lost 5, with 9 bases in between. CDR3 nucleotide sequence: TGTGCCACCAGCAGAGGAGGGGGATATCAGCCCCAGCATTTT. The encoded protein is CATSRGGGYQPQHF.

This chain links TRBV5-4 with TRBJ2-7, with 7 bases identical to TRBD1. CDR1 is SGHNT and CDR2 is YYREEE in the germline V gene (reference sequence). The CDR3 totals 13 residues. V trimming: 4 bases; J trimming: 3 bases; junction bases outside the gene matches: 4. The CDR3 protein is CASSPGQYYEQYF. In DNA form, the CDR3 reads TGTGCCAGCAGCCCGGGACAGTACTACGAGCAGTACTTC.

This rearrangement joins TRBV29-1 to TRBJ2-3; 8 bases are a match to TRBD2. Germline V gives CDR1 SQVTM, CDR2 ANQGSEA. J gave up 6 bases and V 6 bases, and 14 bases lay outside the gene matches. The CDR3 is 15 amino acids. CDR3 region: CSVMITSGPADTQYF. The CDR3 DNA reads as TGCAGCGTGATGATAACTAGCGGCCCCGCGGATACGCAGTATTTT.

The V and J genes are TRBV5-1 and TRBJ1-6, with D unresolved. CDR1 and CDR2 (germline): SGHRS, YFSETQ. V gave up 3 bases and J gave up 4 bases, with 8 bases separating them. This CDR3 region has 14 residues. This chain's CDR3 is CASSSGRYNSPLHF. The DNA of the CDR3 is TGCGCCAGCAGCTCCGGGCGGTATAATTCACCCCTCCACTTT. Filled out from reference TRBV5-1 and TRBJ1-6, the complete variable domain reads KAGVTQTPRYLIKTRGQQVTLSCSPISGHRSVSWYQQTPGQGLQFLFEYFSETQRNKGNFPGRFSGRQFSNSRSEMNVSTLELGDSALYLCASSSGRYNSPLHFGNGTRLTVT.